This T cell receptor (beta chain) comes out of a study of OX40 agonist ivuxolimab in advanced cancers. Germline CDR1 is LNHDA and CDR2 is SQIVND (reference sequence). The CDR3 totals 14 residues. The V segment lost 3 bases and the J segment 4 bases; nucleotides outside the gene matches: 1. Sequenced by immunoSEQ multiplex PCR; TCRdb stores in-frame clones only, minus some. The table shows tens of thousands of clones, with approximately 86% occurring only once. Blood specimens came from baseline, cycle 4 day 1, and cycle 7 day 1. Worth noting for this clone: Its target is unknown.

Study-level points and caveats: Low normalized clonal expansion also occurred in some nonresponding patients. Averaged across samples, CD8+ T cells carried more expanded clones than CD4+ did. CD4+ and CD8+ blood T cells expanded clonally by week 6 at 0.1 to 3.0 mg/kg.

Source: CD4+ or CD8+ T cells sorted from blood, taken in a trial of the OX40 agonist ivuxolimab. This clonotype was sampled from an adult with an advanced solid tumor such as melanoma, head and neck, liver or kidney cancer. The chain is built from TRBV19 and TRBJ2-7, with 12 bases identical to TRBD2. The CDR3 protein is CASSITSGGYEQYF. The CDR3 DNA sequence: TGTGCCAGTAGTATTACTAGCGGGGGGTACGAGCAGTACTTC.